This T cell receptor (beta chain) came from a study of T cell responses to AZD1222 COVID-19 vaccine. Here immunoSEQ multiplex PCR was the method, and the copy in TCRdb shows in-frame clones only, minus some. The sample includes about 140,000 clones, 80% to 95% of them seen just once. A single count supports this clone. Its specificity is not known. Germline values: CDR1 SGHDN, CDR2 FVKESK. The CDR3 consists of 15 residues. Trimming removed 3 bases from V and 5 bases from J, with 16 bases in between. Points from the study as a whole: Clonal diversity was possibly underestimated, and white British individuals and females predominated among donors. Spike-specific TCR breadth and depth both grew after two AZD1222 doses. Within unmutated variant regions lay the reported targets of nearly half of spike-specific TCRs.

The chain uses TRBV14 and TRBJ1-1; D gene uncertain. Sequences were derived from peripheral blood, sampled 28 days after the second AZD1222 dose. This receptor was identified in an adult who received the AZD1222 COVID-19 vaccine. The CDR3 nucleotides read TGTGCCAGCAGCCAGAAGGACCGCCGAGAGACTGAAGCTTTCTTT. Its protein product is CASSQKDRRETEAFF.